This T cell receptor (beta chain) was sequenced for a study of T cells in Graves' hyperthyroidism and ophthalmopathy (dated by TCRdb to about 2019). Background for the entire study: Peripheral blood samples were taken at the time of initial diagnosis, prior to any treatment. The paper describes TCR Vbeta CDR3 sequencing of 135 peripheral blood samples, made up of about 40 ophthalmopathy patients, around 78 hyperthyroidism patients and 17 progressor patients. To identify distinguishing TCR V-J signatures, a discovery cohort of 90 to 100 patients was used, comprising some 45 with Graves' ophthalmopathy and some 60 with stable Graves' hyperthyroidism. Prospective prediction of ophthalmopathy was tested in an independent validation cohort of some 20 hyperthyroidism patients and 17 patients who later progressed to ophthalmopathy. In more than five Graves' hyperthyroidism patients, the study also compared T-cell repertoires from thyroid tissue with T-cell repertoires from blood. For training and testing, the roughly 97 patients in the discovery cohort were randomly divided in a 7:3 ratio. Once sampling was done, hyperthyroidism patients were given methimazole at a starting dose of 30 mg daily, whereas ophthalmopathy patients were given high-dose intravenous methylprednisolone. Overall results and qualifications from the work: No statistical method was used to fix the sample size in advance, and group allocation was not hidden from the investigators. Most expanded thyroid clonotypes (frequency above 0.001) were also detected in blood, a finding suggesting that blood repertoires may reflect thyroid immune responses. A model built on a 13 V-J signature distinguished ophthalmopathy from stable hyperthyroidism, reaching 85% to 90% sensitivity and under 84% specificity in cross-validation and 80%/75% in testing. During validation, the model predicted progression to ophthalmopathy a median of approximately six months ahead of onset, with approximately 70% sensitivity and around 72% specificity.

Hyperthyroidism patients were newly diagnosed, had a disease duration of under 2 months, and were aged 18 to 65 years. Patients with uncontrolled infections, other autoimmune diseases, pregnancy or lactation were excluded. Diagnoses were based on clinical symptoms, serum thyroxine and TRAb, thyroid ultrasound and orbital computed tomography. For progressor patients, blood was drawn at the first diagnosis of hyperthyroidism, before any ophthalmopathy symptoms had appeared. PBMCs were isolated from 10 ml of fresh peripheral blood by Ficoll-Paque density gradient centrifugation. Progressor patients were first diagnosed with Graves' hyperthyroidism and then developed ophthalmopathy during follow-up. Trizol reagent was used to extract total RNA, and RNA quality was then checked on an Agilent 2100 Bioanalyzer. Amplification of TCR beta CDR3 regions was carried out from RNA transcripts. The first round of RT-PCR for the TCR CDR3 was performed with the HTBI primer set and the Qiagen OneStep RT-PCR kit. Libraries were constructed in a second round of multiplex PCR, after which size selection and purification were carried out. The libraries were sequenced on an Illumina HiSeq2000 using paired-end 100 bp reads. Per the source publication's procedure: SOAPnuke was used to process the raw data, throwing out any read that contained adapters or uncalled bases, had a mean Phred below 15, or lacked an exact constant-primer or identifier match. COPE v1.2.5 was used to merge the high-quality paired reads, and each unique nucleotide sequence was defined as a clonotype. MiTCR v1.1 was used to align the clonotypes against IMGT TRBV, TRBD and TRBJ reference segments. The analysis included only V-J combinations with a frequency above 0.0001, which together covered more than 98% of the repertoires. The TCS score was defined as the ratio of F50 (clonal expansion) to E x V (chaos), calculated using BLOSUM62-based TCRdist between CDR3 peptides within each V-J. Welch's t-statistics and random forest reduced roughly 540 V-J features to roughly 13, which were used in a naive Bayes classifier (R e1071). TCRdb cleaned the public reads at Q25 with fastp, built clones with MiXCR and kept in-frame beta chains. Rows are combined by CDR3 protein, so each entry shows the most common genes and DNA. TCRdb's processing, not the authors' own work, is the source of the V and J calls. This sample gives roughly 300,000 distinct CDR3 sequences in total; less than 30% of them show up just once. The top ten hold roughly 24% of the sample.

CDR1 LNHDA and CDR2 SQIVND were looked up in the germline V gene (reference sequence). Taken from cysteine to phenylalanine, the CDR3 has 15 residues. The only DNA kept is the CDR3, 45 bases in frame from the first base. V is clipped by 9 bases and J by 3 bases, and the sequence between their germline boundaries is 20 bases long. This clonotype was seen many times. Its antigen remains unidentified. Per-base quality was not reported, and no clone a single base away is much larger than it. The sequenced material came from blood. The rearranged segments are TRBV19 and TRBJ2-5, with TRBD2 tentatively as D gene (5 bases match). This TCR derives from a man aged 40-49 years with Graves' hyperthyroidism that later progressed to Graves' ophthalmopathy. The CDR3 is CASQLKDGKKETQYF. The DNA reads TGTGCCAGCCAACTGAAGGACGGGAAAAAAGAGACCCAGTACTTC.